The 17 T cell receptor beta chains below come from one sample, sequenced in a study of blood T cell repertoires in COVID-19. Assay used: immunoSEQ multiplex PCR; TCRdb lists only in-frame clones, some missing. The profile covers about 140,000 clones, with about 90% appearing a single time and 10% to 13% taken by the ten largest. Source material: peripheral blood. These receptors came from a man aged 55 to 70 with active or convalescent COVID-19.

The sample holds a few counts of this clone. The chain uses TRBV6-5 and TRBJ2-7; 8 nucleotides agree with TRBD1. The CDR3 runs to 12 residues. V lost 8 bases and J lost 4; bases outside the gene matches: 4. Germline lookup yields CDR1 MNHEY and CDR2 SVGAGI. CDR3 region: CASRTGSYEQYF. The CDR3, as DNA: TGTGCCAGCCGGACAGGGAGTTACGAGCAGTACTTC.

This chain connects TRBV7-8 to TRBJ2-7, with 9 nucleotides matching TRBD1. The CDR3 is 14 amino acids. Germline assignment: CDR1 SGHVS and CDR2 FQNEAQ. The ends lost 5 bases at V and 5 bases at J; junction bases unmatched: 7. The CDR3 is CASSPGTGIDEQYF. In nucleotides, the CDR3 is TGTGCCAGCAGCCCCGGGACAGGGATCGACGAGCAGTACTTC.

Remarks on this clone: Additional DNA sequences in this sample encode the identical CDR3. The gene calls are TRBV12-3 or TRBV12-4 and TRBJ2-3; D gene uncertain. The CDR3 consists of 11 residues. V was trimmed by 4 bases and J by 5 bases, leaving 4 bases between them. CDR3 sequence: CASSSLDTQYF. As DNA, the CDR3 is TGTGCCAGCAGTTCACTAGATACGCAGTATTTT.

This clone occurred a few times. This chain joins TRBV9 and TRBJ2-7; maybe TRBD1 (5 bases). Trimming stripped 3 bases from V and 4 bases from J, with 17 bases between. Per germline, CDR1 SGDLS and CDR2 YYNGEE. This CDR3 comprises 15 residues. The CDR3 bases are TGTGCCAGCAGCGGATGGGTCATAGGGGCATACGAGCAGTACTTC. Its protein is CASSGWVIGAYEQYF.

This chain links TRBV6-5 with TRBJ1-3, with a tentative D call TRBD1 (6 bases). The CDR3 extends over 14 amino acids. The germline V and J ends were trimmed by 6 bases and 4 bases, with 13 bases remaining between them. Germline V CDR1 and CDR2: MNHEY, SVGAGI. The CDR3 DNA reads TGTGCCAGCAGGTCGGGGGGGCTCGGAAACACCATATATTTT. This encodes CASRSGGLGNTIYF.

The chain has TRBV5-1 and TRBJ2-5, with D hard to call. This CDR3 is built from 13 residues. CDR1 and CDR2 from the germline V gene are SGHRS and YFSETQ. V was trimmed by 0 bases and J by 4 bases, leaving 7 bases between them. The CDR3 sequence is CASSLVIRETQYF. The CDR3 DNA is TGCGCCAGCAGCTTGGTAATCCGAGAGACCCAGTACTTC.

This clone was recorded once. The genes are TRBV24-1 and TRBJ1-2; 7 bases fit TRBD1. The CDR3 length is 13 residues. CDR1 and CDR2 (germline): KGHDR, SFDVKD. V lost 2 bases to trimming and J lost 5 bases; unmatched junction nucleotides: 1. The CDR3 coding sequence is TGTGCCACCAGTGATTCAGGGGGTTATGGCTACACCTTC. This sequence encodes CATSDSGGYGYTF.

The chain links TRBV6-5 to TRBJ1-1, with D maybe TRBD1 (5 bases). The CDR3 consists of 10 residues. Germline V CDR1 and CDR2: MNHEY, SVGAGI. V was shortened by 6 bases and J by 11 bases, with 10 bases between the two germline ends. The CDR3, as DNA: TGTGCCAGCAGCAGGGCAGAGGCTTTCTTT. This gives the protein CASSRAEAFF.

The chain carries TRBV3-1 (or the pseudogene TRBV3-2) and TRBJ2-5; TRBD1 matches at 8 bases. The CDR3 loop spans 15 amino acids. J gave up 5 bases and V 4 bases, and 9 bases lay outside the gene matches. Germline loops: CDR1 LGHDT, CDR2 YNNKEL (reference sequence). The CDR3 sequence is CASSPTGAAWETQYF. The CDR3 coding sequence is TGTGCCAGCAGCCCGACAGGGGCCGCTTGGGAGACCCAGTACTTC.

CDR3 loop: CASSPGLVINEQFF. CDR3 DNA: TGTGCCAGCAGTCCGGGACTAGTAATCAATGAGCAGTTCTTC. The genes are TRBV28 and TRBJ2-1, with 8 nucleotides matching TRBD2. After removal of 5 bases from V and 6 bases from J, the junction contained 6 bases not matched to a gene. Germline CDR1 is MDHEN and CDR2 is SYDVKM. This CDR3 comprises 14 residues. Based on the CDR3 plus reference TRBV28 and TRBJ2-1, the full variable domain is DVKVTQSSRYLVKRTGEKVFLECVQDMDHENMFWYRQDPGLGLRLIYFSYDVKMKEKGDIPEGYSVSREKKERFSLILESASTNQTSMYLCASSPGLVINEQFFGPGTRLTVL.

The V and J genes are TRBV5-1 and TRBJ1-1; TRBD1 agrees at 8 bases. The CDR3 is 14 amino acids. The J segment lost 3 bases and the V segment lost 4 bases, leaving 5 bases of the junction unmatched. The germline gives CDR1 SGHRS, CDR2 YFSETQ. CDR3 nucleotide sequence: TGCGCCAGCAGCGGGACAGGACCACACACTGAAGCTTTCTTT. Amino acids: CASSGTGPHTEAFF.

The chain has TRBV18 and TRBJ1-1; D is possibly TRBD1 (6 bases). The CDR3 covers 15 residues. The germline CDR1 and CDR2 sequences are KGHSH and LQKENI. Trimming took off 3 bases at V and 3 bases at J, with 14 bases between the two ends. CDR3 residues: CASSPQTGGDTEAFF. The CDR3 nucleotides read TGTGCCAGCTCACCTCAGACAGGTGGGGACACTGAAGCTTTCTTT.

The chain has TRBV5-4 and TRBJ2-7; D may be TRBD2 (6 bases). V was clipped by 3 bases and J by 3 bases, with 10 bases between them. Per germline, CDR1 SGHNT and CDR2 YYREEE (reference sequence). The CDR3 sequence is 13 residues long. The CDR3 sequence is CASSSGTYYEQYF. CDR3 coding DNA: TGTGCCAGCAGCTCTGGGACTTACTACGAGCAGTACTTC.

The chain is built from TRBV9 and TRBJ2-2; TRBD1 agrees at 7 bases. This CDR3 comprises 15 residues. Germline CDR1 SGDLS, CDR2 YYNGEE. V dropped 0 bases and J dropped 3; count of bases not matched to a gene: 2. CDR3 loop: CASSVGQGDTGELFF. CDR3 bases: TGTGCCAGCAGCGTAGGGCAGGGGGACACCGGGGAGCTGTTTTTT.

The chain combines TRBV20-1 with TRBJ1-1; 7 positions match TRBD1. This CDR3 is 13 amino acids long. The V gene's germline CDR1 is DFQATT and CDR2 SNEGSKA (reference sequence). V was pared by 4 bases and J by 1 base, with 3 bases of the junction left unmatched. The CDR3 region has the DNA TGCAGTGCTACTGACAGGGCGAACACTGAAGCTTTCTTT. Residues: CSATDRANTEAFF.

The chain links TRBV7-8 to TRBJ2-2; weak D call: TRBD1 (6 bases). The CDR3 extends over 17 amino acids. V gave up 5 bases and J gave up 5 bases, with 21 bases separating them. Looked up from germline, CDR1 is SGHVS and CDR2 is FQNEAQ. The CDR3 DNA follows: TGTGCCAGCAGCCCGCGAGAGGGGCAGGGGAAAACCGGGGAGCTGTTTTTT. It specifies CASSPREGQGKTGELFF.

J is TRBJ2-3 and V is TRBV2; weak D call: TRBD2 (7 bases). The germline CDR1 and CDR2 sequences are SNHLY and FYNNEI. Trimming removed 3 bases at V and 1 base at J, with 8 bases between. This CDR3 is built from 14 residues. The CDR3 nucleotides are TGTGCCAGCAGTGAGCGGGGGCGCACAGATACGCAGTATTTT. The encoded protein is CASSERGRTDTQYF.